This T cell receptor (beta chain) came from a study of shared clonotypes between healthy human individuals. Study in general: Per donor, three plates held CD4 naive cells, three held CD4 memory, two held CD8 naive and one held CD8 memory. Study-level results: Naive CD4 clonotypes were shared across a few donors at roughly 5.3%.

Adult Caucasians living in Nashville, Tennessee made up all of the donors. Profiled with immunoSEQ multiplex PCR; TCRdb holds only in-frame clones, not every one. The sample lists about 380,000 clones, 96% occurring once. Note on this clone: Its antigen is undetermined.

The V gene end was trimmed by 3 bases and the J gene end by 7 bases; junction bases not matched to a gene: 6. The CDR3 has 15 residues. Germline assignment: CDR1 SGHNT and CDR2 YYREEE (reference sequence). Sequencing was performed on memory CD8+ T cells sorted from blood. Regarding subset: CD45RO+ cells pooled with CCR7-negative TemRA cells. This clonotype was obtained from a man younger than 40 in good health. The chain joins TRBV5-4 to TRBJ2-5, with TRBD2 matching over 13 bases. CDR3 nucleotide sequence: TGTGCCAGCAGCTATGGACTAGCGGGAGAGGGGACCCAGTACTTC. Its protein is CASSYGLAGEGTQYF.